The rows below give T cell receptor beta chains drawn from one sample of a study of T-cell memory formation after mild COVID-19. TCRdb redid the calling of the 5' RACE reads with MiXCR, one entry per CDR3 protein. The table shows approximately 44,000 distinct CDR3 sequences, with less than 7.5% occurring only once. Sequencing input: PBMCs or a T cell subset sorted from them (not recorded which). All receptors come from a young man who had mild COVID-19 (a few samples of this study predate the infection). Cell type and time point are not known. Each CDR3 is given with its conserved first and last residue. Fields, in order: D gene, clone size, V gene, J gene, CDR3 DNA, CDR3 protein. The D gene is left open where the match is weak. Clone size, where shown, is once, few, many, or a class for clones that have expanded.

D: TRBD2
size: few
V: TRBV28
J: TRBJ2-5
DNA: TGTGCCAGCAGGATCGGGACTAGCGGGCGGGAGACCCAGTACTTC
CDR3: CASRIGTSGRETQYF

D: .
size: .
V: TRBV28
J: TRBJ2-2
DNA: TGTGCCAGCAGTCTGACTAGCACCGGGGAGCTGTTTTTT
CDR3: CASSLTSTGELFF

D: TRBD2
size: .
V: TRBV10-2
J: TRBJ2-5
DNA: TGCGCCAGCCGGACTAGCGGAGAGACCCAGTACTTC
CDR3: CASRTSGETQYF

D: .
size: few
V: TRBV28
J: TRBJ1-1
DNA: TGTGCCAGCGCCGGTTTGATGAACACTGAAGCTTTCTTT
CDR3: CASAGLMNTEAFF

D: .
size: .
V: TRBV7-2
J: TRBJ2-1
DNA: TGTGCCAGCATCTTATGGGTGGACAATGAGCAGTTCTTC
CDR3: CASILWVDNEQFF

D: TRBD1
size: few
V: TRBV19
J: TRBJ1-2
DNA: TGTGCCAGTAGTCCCACAGGGGGCGGCTATGGCTACACCTTC
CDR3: CASSPTGGGYGYTF

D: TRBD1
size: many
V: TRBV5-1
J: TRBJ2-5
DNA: TGCGCCAGCAGCGGCGGACAGGGGGCATTAGAGACCCAGTACTTC
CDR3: CASSGGQGALETQYF

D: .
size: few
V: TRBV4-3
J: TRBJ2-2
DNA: TGCGCCAGCAGCCAAGAAGTCCTGGGAGGCACCGGGGAGCTGTTTTTT
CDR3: CASSQEVLGGTGELFF

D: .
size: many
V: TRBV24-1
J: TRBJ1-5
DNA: TGTGCCACCAGTGGGCAGGGCCAAAATCAGCCCCAGCATTTT
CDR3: CATSGQGQNQPQHF

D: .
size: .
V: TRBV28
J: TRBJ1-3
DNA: TGTGCCAGCAGTTTGGGGGCATTAGGAAACACCATATATTTT
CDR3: CASSLGALGNTIYF

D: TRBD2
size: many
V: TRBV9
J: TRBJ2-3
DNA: TGTGCCAGCAGCGTCTCTCCTTCGTGGGCTAGCGGGGCAGATACGCAGTATTTT
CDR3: CASSVSPSWASGADTQYF

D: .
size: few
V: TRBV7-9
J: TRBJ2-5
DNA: TGTGCCAGCAGCTTAGCGGTGAAAGAGACCCAGTACTTC
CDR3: CASSLAVKETQYF

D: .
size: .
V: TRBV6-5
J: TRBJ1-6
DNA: TGTGCCAGCACCCCCGCCGGGACCTGGGGACAATCACCCCTCCACTTT
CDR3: CASTPAGTWGQSPLHF

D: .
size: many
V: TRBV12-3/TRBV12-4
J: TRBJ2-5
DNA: TGTGCCAGCAGTTTGGAGGGACGAGAGACCCAGTACTTC
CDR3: CASSLEGRETQYF

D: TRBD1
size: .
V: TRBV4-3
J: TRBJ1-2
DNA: TGCGCCAGCAGCCGGGCGGACAGGGGCTATGGCTACACCTTC
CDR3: CASSRADRGYGYTF

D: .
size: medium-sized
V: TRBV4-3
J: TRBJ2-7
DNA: TGCGCCAGCAGCCTCGTCGGACTCTCCCGGGGAAAGCAGTACTTC
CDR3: CASSLVGLSRGKQYF

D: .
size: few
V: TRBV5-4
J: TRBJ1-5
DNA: TGTGCCAGCAGCTTTCAGGGGAATCAGCCCCAGCATTTT
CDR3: CASSFQGNQPQHF

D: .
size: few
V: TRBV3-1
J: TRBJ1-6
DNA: TGTGCCAGCAGCCAAGGGGGCAGGCCCTCACCCCTCCACTTT
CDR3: CASSQGGRPSPLHF

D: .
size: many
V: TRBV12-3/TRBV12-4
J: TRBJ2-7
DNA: TGTGCCAGCAGTTTTAGTACGGGTTACACGTACTTC
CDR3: CASSFSTGYTYF

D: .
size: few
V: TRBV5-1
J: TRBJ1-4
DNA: TGCGCCAGCAGCTTGTTCCCCTTGAGAAGCACTCCCGAAGGAAAACTGTTTTTT
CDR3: CASSLFPLRSTPEGKLFF

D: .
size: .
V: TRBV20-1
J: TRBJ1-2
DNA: TGCAGTGCTAGAGAGCGGAACGGCTATGGCTACACCTTC
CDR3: CSARERNGYGYTF

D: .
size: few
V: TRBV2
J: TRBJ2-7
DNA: TGTGCCAGCGCCCAGGGGAACTACGAGCAGTACTTC
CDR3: CASAQGNYEQYF

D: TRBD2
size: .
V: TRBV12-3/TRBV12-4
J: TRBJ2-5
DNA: TGTGCCAGCACCCTCGGACTAGCGGGGAACCAAGAGACCCAGTACTTC
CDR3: CASTLGLAGNQETQYF

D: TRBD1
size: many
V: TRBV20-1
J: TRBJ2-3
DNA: TGCAGTGCGGACAGCGAGACAGGGGGCGCCGATACGCAGTATTTT
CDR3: CSADSETGGADTQYF

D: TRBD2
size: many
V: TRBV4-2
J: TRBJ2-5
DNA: TGTGCCAGCAGCCAATCTGGCGGGGGGCCCCAAGAGACCCAGTACTTC
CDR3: CASSQSGGGPQETQYF

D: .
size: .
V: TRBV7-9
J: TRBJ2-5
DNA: TGTGCCAGCAGCCCCGTCGGGGTTGGCCAAGAGACCCAGTACTTC
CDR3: CASSPVGVGQETQYF

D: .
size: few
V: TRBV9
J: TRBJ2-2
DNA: TGTGCCAGCAGCGTAGATAGGGGAGGCTACACCGGGGAGCTGTTTTTT
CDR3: CASSVDRGGYTGELFF

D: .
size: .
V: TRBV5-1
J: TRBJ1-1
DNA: TGCGCCAGCAGGGCGGACAGAGAGAACACTGAAGCTTTCTTT
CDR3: CASRADRENTEAFF

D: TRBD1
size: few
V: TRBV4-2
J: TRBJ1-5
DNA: TGTGCCAGCAGCCCACAGGGGAATAGCAATCAGCCCCAGCATTTT
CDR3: CASSPQGNSNQPQHF

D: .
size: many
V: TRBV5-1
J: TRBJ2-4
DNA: TGCGCCAGCAGCCGGTGGGATGCCAAAAACATTCAGTACTTC
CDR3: CASSRWDAKNIQYF

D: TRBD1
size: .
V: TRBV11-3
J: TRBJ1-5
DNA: TGTGCCAGTCGGCGTCGGGGACAGGGGGTTTATCAGCCCCAGCATTTT
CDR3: CASRRRGQGVYQPQHF

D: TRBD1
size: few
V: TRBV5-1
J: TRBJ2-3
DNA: TGCGCCAGCAGCGACCCTGGACAGGGGAGTACAGATACGCAGTATTTT
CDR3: CASSDPGQGSTDTQYF

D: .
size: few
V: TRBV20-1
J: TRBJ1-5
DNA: TGCAGTGCTGCCCCCGGGGCCAGCCCTCAGCCCCAGCATTTT
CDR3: CSAAPGASPQPQHF

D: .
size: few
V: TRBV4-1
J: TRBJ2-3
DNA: TGCGCCAGCAGCCCCGCCGTAGGTTTCCTAGAGGGGCAGTATTTT
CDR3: CASSPAVGFLEGQYF

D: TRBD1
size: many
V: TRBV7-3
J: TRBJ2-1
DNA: TGTGCCAGCAGCTCGGGACAGCCATACAATGAGCAGTTCTTC
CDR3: CASSSGQPYNEQFF

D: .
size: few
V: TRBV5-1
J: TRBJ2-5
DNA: TGCGCCAGCAGCTTGGGGCCGACGCAAGAGACCCAGTACTTC
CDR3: CASSLGPTQETQYF

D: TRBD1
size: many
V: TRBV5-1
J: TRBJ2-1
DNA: TGCGCCAGCAGCCCTAGGGGGACAGGGGGCCACTCCAATGAGCAGTTCTTC
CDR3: CASSPRGTGGHSNEQFF

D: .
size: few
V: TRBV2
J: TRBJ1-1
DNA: TGTGCCAGCAGTTCCACTCAGGGTAGCACTGAAGCTTTCTTT
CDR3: CASSSTQGSTEAFF

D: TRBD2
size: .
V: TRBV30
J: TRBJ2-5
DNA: TGTGCCTGGAGTGTGAGCGGGGGGGGCTCCTCAGAGACCCAGTACTTC
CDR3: CAWSVSGGGSSETQYF

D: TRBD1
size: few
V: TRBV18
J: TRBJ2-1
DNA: TGTGCCAGCTCTCCGGGACAGACTAAACGCAATGAGCAGTTCTTC
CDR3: CASSPGQTKRNEQFF